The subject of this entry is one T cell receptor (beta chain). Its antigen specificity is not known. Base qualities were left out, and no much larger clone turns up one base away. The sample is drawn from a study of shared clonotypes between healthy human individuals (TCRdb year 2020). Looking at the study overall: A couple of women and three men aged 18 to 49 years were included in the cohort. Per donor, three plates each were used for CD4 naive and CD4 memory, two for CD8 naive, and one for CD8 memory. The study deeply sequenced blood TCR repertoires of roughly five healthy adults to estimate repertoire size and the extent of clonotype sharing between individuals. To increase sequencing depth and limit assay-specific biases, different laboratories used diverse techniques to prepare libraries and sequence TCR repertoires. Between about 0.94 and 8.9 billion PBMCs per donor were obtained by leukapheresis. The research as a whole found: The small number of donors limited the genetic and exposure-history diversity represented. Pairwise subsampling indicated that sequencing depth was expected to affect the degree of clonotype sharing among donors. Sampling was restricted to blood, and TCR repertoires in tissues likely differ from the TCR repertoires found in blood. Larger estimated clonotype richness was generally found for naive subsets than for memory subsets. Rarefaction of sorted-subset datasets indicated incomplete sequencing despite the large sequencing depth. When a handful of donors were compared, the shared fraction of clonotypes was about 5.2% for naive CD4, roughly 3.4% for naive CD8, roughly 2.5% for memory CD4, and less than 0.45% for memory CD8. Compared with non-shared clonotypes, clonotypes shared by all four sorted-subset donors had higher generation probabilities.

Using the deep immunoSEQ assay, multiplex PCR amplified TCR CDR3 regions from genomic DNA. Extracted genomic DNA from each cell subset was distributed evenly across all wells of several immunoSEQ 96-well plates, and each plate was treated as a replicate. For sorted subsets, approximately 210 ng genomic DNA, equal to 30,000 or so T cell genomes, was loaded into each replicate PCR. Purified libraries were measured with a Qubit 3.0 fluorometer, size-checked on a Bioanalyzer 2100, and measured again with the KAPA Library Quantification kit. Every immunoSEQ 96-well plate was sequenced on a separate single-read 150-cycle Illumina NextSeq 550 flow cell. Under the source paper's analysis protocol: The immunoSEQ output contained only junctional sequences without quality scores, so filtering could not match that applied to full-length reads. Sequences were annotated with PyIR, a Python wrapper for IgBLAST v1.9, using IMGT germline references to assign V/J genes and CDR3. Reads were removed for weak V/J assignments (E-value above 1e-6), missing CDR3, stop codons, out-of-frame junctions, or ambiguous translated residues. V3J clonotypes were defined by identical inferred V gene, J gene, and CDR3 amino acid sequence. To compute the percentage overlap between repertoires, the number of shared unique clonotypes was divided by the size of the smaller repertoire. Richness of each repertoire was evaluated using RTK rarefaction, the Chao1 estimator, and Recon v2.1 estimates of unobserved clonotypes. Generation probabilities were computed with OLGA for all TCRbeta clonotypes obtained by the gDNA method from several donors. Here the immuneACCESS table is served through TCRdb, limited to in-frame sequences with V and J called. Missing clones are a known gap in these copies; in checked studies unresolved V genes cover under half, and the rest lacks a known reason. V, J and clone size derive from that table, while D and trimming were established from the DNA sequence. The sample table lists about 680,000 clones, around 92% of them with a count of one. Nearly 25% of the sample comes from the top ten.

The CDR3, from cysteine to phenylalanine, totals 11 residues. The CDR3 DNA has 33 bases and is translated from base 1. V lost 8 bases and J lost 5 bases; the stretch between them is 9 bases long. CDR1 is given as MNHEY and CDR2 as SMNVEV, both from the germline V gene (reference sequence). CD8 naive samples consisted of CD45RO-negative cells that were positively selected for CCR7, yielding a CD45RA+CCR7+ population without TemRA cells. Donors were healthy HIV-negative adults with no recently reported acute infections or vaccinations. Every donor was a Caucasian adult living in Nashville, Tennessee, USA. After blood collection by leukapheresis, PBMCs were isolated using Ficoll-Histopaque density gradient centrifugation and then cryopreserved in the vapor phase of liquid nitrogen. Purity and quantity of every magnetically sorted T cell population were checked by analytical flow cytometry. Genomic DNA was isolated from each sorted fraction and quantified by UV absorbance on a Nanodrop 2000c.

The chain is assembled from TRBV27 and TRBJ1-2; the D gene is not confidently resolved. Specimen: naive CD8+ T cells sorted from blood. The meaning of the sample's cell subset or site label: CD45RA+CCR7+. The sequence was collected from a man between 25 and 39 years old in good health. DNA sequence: TGTGCCAGCGGCTTCGGATATGGCTACACCTTC. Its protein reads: CASGFGYGYTF.